Sequencing of this T cell receptor beta chain was carried out in a study of regulatory T cells in long-lasting Graves disease. Regarding time point: newly diagnosed GD, antithyroid drugs for less than 3 months. There was RNA extracted from PBMCs, and the TCR library was made from it. To make TCR beta libraries, researchers used iRepertoire HTBI primers and Arm-PCR of CDR3 regions. TCRdb reanalysed the multiplex PCR reads using MiXCR and keeps one entry per CDR3 protein. Among about 420,000 distinct CDR3 sequences listed, over 15% were seen once. This clonotype was counted only a few times. The same data also went into a second study, on T cells in Graves' hyperthyroidism and ophthalmopathy. This second study says: Graves' hyperthyroidism is called stable when ophthalmopathy does not progress within 18 months. Uncontrolled infection, other autoimmune disease, pregnancy or lactation barred patients from enrollment. TCR CDR3 underwent first-round RT-PCR with the HTBI primer set.

The input for sequencing was peripheral blood mononuclear cells (PBMCs), taken at new diagnosis, from a patient treated with antithyroid drugs. The TCR was taken from a woman between 18 and 29 years old with Graves disease.

CDR3 residues: CASRETSGKNEQFF. The DNA for the CDR3 is TGTGCCAGCAGGGAGACTAGCGGGAAGAATGAGCAGTTCTTC. The gene calls are TRBV6-1 and TRBJ2-1; 11 bases fit TRBD2. Losses at the gene ends were 6 bases for V and 7 bases for J; bases not matched to a gene: 5. Germline V CDR1 and CDR2: MNHNS, SASEGT. There are 14 residues in the CDR3.